The 13 T cell receptor beta chains below were found in one sample sequenced in a study of identical twins. One entry per CDR3 protein, called by TCRdb with MiXCR from the 5' RACE reads. The table lists 500,000 to 650,000 distinct CDR3 sequences, under 8.5% of them singletons. These data also formed part of another study, on yellow fever vaccine responses in identical twins.

Sequencing was carried out using PBMCs. All receptors derive from a woman aged 18-29 years in good health.

This rearrangement joins TRBV29-1 to TRBJ2-7; 8 bases agree with TRBD1. The CDR3 extends over 14 amino acids. CDR1 SQVTM and CDR2 ANQGSEA come from the germline V gene. V gave up 7 bases and J gave up 2 bases; unmatched junction bases: 10. CDR3 nucleotides: TGCAGCGCCATCGCTACGGACAGGGCCTACGAGCAGTACTTC. This codes for CSAIATDRAYEQYF.

This clonotype was seen only once. The chain recombines TRBV18 with TRBJ2-1, with D unresolved. CDR1 KGHSH and CDR2 LQKENI come from the germline V gene. This CDR3 region has 14 residues. Trimming pared 3 bases from V and 5 bases from J, leaving 11 bases between. The CDR3 nucleotides read TGTGCCAGCTCACCTTTTGGTGGGAACAATGAGCAGTTCTTC. This encodes CASSPFGGNNEQFF.

The sample holds a few counts of this clonotype. The chain carries TRBV20-1 and TRBJ2-3, with TRBD2 identical over 12 bases. Germline V gives CDR1 DFQATT, CDR2 SNEGSKA (reference sequence). V was pared by 1 base and J by 0 bases, with 2 bases of the junction left unmatched. This CDR3 spans 16 amino acids. The CDR3 nucleotides read TGCAGTGCTAGAGGGACTAGCGGGATAAGCACAGATACGCAGTATTTT. Protein sequence: CSARGTSGISTDTQYF.

This clonotype was observed many times. V and J are TRBV7-9 and TRBJ2-2, with 8 bases fitting TRBD1. Germline CDR1 and CDR2: SEHNR and FQNEAQ (reference sequence). The CDR3 has 15 residues. With 5 bases clipped from V and 5 bases from J, the junction kept 7 bases outside the gene matches. The CDR3 here is CASSPGQGLTGELFF. In nucleotides, the CDR3 is TGTGCCAGCAGCCCCGGACAGGGTTTGACCGGGGAGCTGTTTTTT. Based on the CDR3 plus reference TRBV7-9 and TRBJ2-2, the full variable domain is DTGVSQNPRHKITKRGQNVTFRCDPISEHNRLYWYRQTLGQGPEFLTYFQNEAQLEKSRLLSDRFSAERPKGSFSTLEIQRTEQGDSAMYLCASSPGQGLTGELFFGEGSRLTVL.

This clonotype was counted ten times or more. The chain uses TRBV27 and TRBJ1-1; no firm D call. The V end was cut by 0 bases, the J end by 1 base, with 6 bases between. This CDR3 region has 14 residues. The germline CDR1 and CDR2 sequences are MNHEY and SMNVEV (reference sequence). The CDR3 loop reads CASSLSVGNTEAFF. The CDR3 bases are TGTGCCAGCAGTTTATCGGTAGGGAACACTGAAGCTTTCTTT.

The sample holds a few counts of this clonotype. The chain recombines TRBV28 with TRBJ2-3; 12 bases fit TRBD2. The CDR3 has 16 residues. Germline V gene data show CDR1 as MDHEN and CDR2 as SYDVKM. Unmatched junction bases numbered 8, after V lost 4 bases and J lost 6 bases. The DNA of the CDR3 is TGTGCCAGCAGTTCGACTAGCGGGGGCACAGGGGATACGCAGTATTTT. Its translation: CASSSTSGGTGDTQYF.

In its sample, this clonotype was seen many times. The CDR3 nucleotides read TGCAGTGCTAGTCCTACAGGGGTAGTCACCTACGAGCAGTACTTC. As protein: CSASPTGVVTYEQYF. V usage is TRBV20-1 and J usage is TRBJ2-7; 7 nucleotides match TRBD1. Germline trimming cut 3 bases from V and 2 bases from J; bases unmatched to any gene: 10. The CDR3 extends over 15 amino acids. Germline-derived CDR1 and CDR2 are DFQATT and SNEGSKA (reference sequence).

This clonotype occurred many times. The chain recombines TRBV5-1 with TRBJ2-2; maybe TRBD1 (5 bases). The germline CDR1 and CDR2 sequences are SGHRS and YFSETQ. The V end lost 0 bases, the J end lost 5 bases, and 11 bases lay between the germline ends. The length of the CDR3 is 15 residues. The CDR3 loop reads CASSLGGVMTGELFF. The CDR3 DNA follows: TGCGCCAGCAGCTTGGGGGGCGTGATGACCGGGGAGCTGTTTTTT.

The chain employs TRBV28 and TRBJ2-4; tentative D call: TRBD2 (6 bases). CDR3 length equals 16 residues. Trimming pared 5 bases from V and 3 bases from J, leaving 17 bases between. CDR1 and CDR2 from the germline V gene are MDHEN and SYDVKM. In DNA form, the CDR3 reads TGTGCCAGCAGTCCCCTAACTAGCTCAGGCAAAAACATTCAGTACTTC. Translation gives CASSPLTSSGKNIQYF.

The chain joins TRBV20-1 to TRBJ2-5; the match to TRBD2 covers 9 bases. Trimming cost V 5 bases and J 5 bases; bases outside gene matches: 9. CDR3 length equals 14 residues. Germline assignment: CDR1 DFQATT and CDR2 SNEGSKA (reference sequence). As DNA, the CDR3 is TGCAGTGCTTATAAGCGGGGGGCTTGGGAGACCCAGTACTTC. It is translated as CSAYKRGAWETQYF.

This clonotype has just a few counts. The V gene is TRBV11-1, the J gene TRBJ2-3; 7 bases agree with TRBD2. The CDR3 contains 14 residues. Germline-derived CDR1 and CDR2 are SGHAT and FQDESV (reference sequence). Trimming cost V 5 bases and J 4 bases; bases outside gene matches: 6. The DNA for the CDR3 is TGTGCCAGCAGCACCAGCGGGAACGCAGATACGCAGTATTTT. The encoded protein is CASSTSGNADTQYF. Filled out from reference TRBV11-1 and TRBJ2-3, the complete variable domain reads EAEVAQSPRYKITEKSQAVAFWCDPISGHATLYWYRQILGQGPELLVQFQDESVVDDSQLPKDRFSAERLKGVDSTLKIQPAELGDSAMYLCASSTSGNADTQYFGPGTRLTVL.

The chain links TRBV7-3 to TRBJ2-2, with D unresolved. Trimming removed 8 bases at V and 6 bases at J, with 13 bases between. Germline V lookup: CDR1 SGHTA, CDR2 FQGTGA. The CDR3 consists of 13 residues. The CDR3 bases are TGTGCCAGCTCGACTCTTTCCGCCGGGGAGCTGTTTTTT. Amino acids: CASSTLSAGELFF.

This clonotype was detected a few times. The rearrangement joins TRBV10-2 to TRBJ2-1; the match to TRBD2 covers 14 bases. The V gene end was trimmed by 10 bases and the J gene end by 3 bases; junction bases not matched to a gene: 11. The CDR3 covers 17 residues. CDR1 is WSHSY, CDR2 SAAADI, per germline. The CDR3: CATTLGLAGALYNEQFF. The DNA of the CDR3 is TGCGCCACCACACTGGGACTAGCGGGAGCCCTCTACAATGAGCAGTTCTTC.